Each of the 13 T cell receptor beta chains below was sequenced from the same sample in a study of T cell clusters in autoimmune cytopenias. Multiplex touch-down PCR amplified TRB using TRB-A and TRB-B pools in one tube. TCRdb re-called the multiplex PCR reads; one entry per CDR3 protein, DNA not given. Seen in this sample are 9,500 to 11,000 distinct CDR3 sequences; the ten most common clones hold approximately 4.8%. TRB was amplified from roughly 0.25 ug of peripheral blood genomic DNA per sample. The data also belong to a second study, concerning T cell repertoires in aging, cancer and after chemotherapy.

Sequenced: peripheral blood. The receptors derive from a human donor in good health.

The CDR3 sequence is CASSPLTTNTGELFF. The chain is built from TRBV4-1 and TRBJ2-2; TCRdb returns TRBD1, unconfirmable since there is no DNA. CDR3 length: 15 residues. The germline gives CDR1 MGHRA, CDR2 YSYEKL.

The rearrangement uses TRBV2 and TRBJ1-6; TCRdb calls TRBD1, which cannot be checked without DNA. Germline CDR1 SNHLY, CDR2 FYNNEI. This CDR3 is 14 amino acids long. CDR3 residues: CASKRTGGNSPLHF.

Considering frequency, this clonotype is medium-sized. The chain carries TRBV7-2 and TRBJ2-7; TCRdb lists TRBD1, though no DNA is available to test this call. Germline V gene sequence: CDR1 SGHTA, CDR2 FQGNSA. The CDR3 sequence is 14 residues long. The CDR3 protein is CASSRDRGGYEQYF.

Judged by frequency, this clonotype is medium-sized. V gene TRBV12-3 or TRBV12-4 combines with J gene TRBJ2-6. The CDR3 spans 15 residues. CDR3 residues: CASSLSFSGANVLTF.

This clonotype is deemed medium-sized by its frequency. The genes are TRBV19 and TRBJ1-6; TCRdb picks TRBD1, but there is no DNA to check that call. CDR1 is LNHDA, CDR2 SQIVND, per germline (reference sequence). The length of the CDR3 is 11 residues. The CDR3 region is CASKGARALHF.

This chain connects TRBV30 to TRBJ2-5. The CDR3 spans 12 residues. CDR1 and CDR2 (germline): GTSNPN, SVGIG (reference sequence). The CDR3 is CAWSVRLETQYF.

J is TRBJ2-3 and V is TRBV5-1; TCRdb calls TRBD1, which cannot be checked without DNA. The CDR3 contains 15 residues. In germline, CDR1 is SGHRS, CDR2 YFSETQ. This chain's CDR3 is CASSRSQGSTDTQYF.

This clonotype is medium-sized (0.01 to 0.1%) by frequency. The chain employs TRBV7-9 and TRBJ1-1; TCRdb calls TRBD1, which cannot be checked without DNA. CDR1 and CDR2 from the germline V gene are SEHNR and FQNEAQ (reference sequence). This CDR3 spans 14 amino acids. The CDR3 sequence is CASSSTDRGRVAFF.

This clonotype is labeled medium-sized based on frequency. The V call is TRBV6-2 or TRBV6-3, the J call TRBJ2-7; TCRdb returns TRBD1, unconfirmable since there is no DNA. Germline V CDR1 and CDR2: MNHEY, SVGEGT. The CDR3 runs 13 residues. CDR3 amino acids: CASQWRGQPEQYF.

In terms of frequency, this clonotype is medium-sized. The J gene is TRBJ2-1, the V gene TRBV7-2; TCRdb's assignment of TRBD2 cannot be checked, as there is no DNA. The CDR3 sequence is 13 residues long. CDR1 SGHTA and CDR2 FQGNSA come from the germline V gene. The CDR3 loop reads CASKTSGGNEQFF.

The V gene is TRBV12-3 or TRBV12-4, the J gene TRBJ2-5. CDR3 length: 11 amino acids. The CDR3 loop reads CASSLYQTQYF.

Its frequency marks this clonotype as medium-sized. This CDR3 is CASSLNRGTGYEQYF. The chain uses TRBV7-6 and TRBJ2-7; the TCRdb call, TRBD1, lacks DNA for checking. CDR1 and CDR2 from the germline V gene are SGHVS and FNYEAQ. There are 15 residues in the CDR3.

This chain joins TRBV7-2 and TRBJ2-3. This CDR3 has 13 amino acids. Germline CDR1 SGHTA, CDR2 FQGNSA. CDR3 in amino acids: CASSGTSTDTQYF.